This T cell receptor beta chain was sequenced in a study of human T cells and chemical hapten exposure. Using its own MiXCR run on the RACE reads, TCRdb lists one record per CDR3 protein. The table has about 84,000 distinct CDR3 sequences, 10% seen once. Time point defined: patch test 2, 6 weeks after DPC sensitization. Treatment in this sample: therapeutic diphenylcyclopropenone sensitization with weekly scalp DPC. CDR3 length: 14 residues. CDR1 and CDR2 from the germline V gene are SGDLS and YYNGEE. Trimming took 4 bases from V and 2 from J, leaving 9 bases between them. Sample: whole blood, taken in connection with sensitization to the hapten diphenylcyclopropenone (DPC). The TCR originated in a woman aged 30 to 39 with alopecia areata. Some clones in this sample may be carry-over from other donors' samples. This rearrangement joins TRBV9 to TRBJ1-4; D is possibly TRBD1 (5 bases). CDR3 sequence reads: CASSSTVTNEKLFF. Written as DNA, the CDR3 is TGTGCCAGCAGCTCGACAGTCACTAATGAAAAACTGTTTTTT.